These 31 T cell receptor beta chains share one sample of origin, sequenced in a study of T-cell reconstitution after alpha-beta-depleted transplantation in children. Unique molecular identifiers tagged the TCRbeta library. In TCRdb, the PCR reads were re-called with MiXCR into one record per CDR3 protein. The table includes over 550,000 distinct CDR3 sequences, roughly a tenth detected once. Sample: PBMCs from the stem cell graft donor, taken from the stem cell graft. These TCRs come from a human donor who donated a stem cell graft to a child with acute myeloid leukemia.

This clonotype was seen only a few times. The chain employs TRBV5-1 and TRBJ2-1; no reliable D call. Trimming removed 6 bases from V and 2 bases from J, with 12 bases in between. In germline, CDR1 is SGHRS, CDR2 YFSETQ. This CDR3 is 14 amino acids long. The CDR3 protein is CASKTPQTYNEQFF. Written as DNA, the CDR3 is TGCGCCAGCAAAACGCCGCAAACCTACAATGAGCAGTTCTTC.

Notes on this clonotype: Relative to the germline gene, one junction end is altered; a read error may explain this. The rearrangement links TRBV20-1 to TRBJ2-2, with D possibly TRBD2 on 5 matching bases. From germline, CDR1 is DFQATT and CDR2 SNEGSKA (reference sequence). The CDR3 length is 15 residues. In nucleotides, the CDR3 is TGCTGTGCTAATTTAGCGAGGGCGAACACCGGGGAGCTGTTTTTT. Translated, it gives CCANLARANTGELFF.

This clonotype was recorded at least ten times. This rearrangement joins TRBV4-2 to TRBJ2-1; 7 nucleotides agree with TRBD2. The CDR3 is 17 residues long. Germline V gives CDR1 LGHNA, CDR2 YNFKEQ. With V trimmed by 0 bases and J by 1 base, 6 bases remained unmatched. CDR3 amino acids: CASSQEGGRTSYNEQFF. The CDR3 DNA reads as TGTGCCAGCAGCCAAGAGGGCGGGAGAACGTCCTACAATGAGCAGTTCTTC.

This clonotype was detected many times. This sequence joins TRBV11-2 and TRBJ2-1, with D perhaps TRBD1 (5 bases). This CDR3 has 11 residues. V was trimmed by 10 bases and J by 11 bases, leaving 15 bases between them. Germline-derived CDR1 and CDR2 are SGHAT and FQNNGV. The CDR3 DNA is TGTGCCATCTCTAGGGGTGGTCAGCAGTTCTTC. Amino acids: CAISRGGQQFF. The full variable domain, rest sourced from reference TRBV11-2 and TRBJ2-1, is EAGVAQSPRYKIIEKRQSVAFWCNPISGHATLYWYQQILGQGPKLLIQFQNNGVVDDSQLPKDRFSAERLKGVDSTLKIQPAKLEDSAVYLCAISRGGQQFFGPGTRLTVL.

This clonotype was observed many times. The genes are TRBV9 and TRBJ2-1; 9 bases fit TRBD2. This CDR3 has 16 amino acids. Germline CDR1 and CDR2: SGDLS and YYNGEE. The junction had 5 bases not matched to a gene; V was cut back by 0 bases and J by 4 bases. The CDR3 bases are TGTGCCAGCAGCGTAGGTAGCGGGAGATCGTACAATGAGCAGTTCTTC. Translating it yields CASSVGSGRSYNEQFF.

The chain has TRBV19 and TRBJ2-1, with TRBD1 matching over 9 bases. The V gene end was trimmed by 1 base and the J gene end by 4 bases; junction bases not matched to a gene: 11. The CDR3 sequence is 18 residues long. In germline, CDR1 is LNHDA, CDR2 SQIVND (reference sequence). Here the CDR3 DNA reads TGTGCCAGTAGTATAGTGGACGTCGGGACAGGGCCTTACAATGAGCAGTTCTTC. It encodes CASSIVDVGTGPYNEQFF.

The V gene is TRBV5-1, the J gene TRBJ2-7; D is unclear. Trimming shortened V by 0 bases and J by 1 base, and 11 bases separated the two germline ends. Germline CDR1 SGHRS, CDR2 YFSETQ. The CDR3 loop spans 15 amino acids. CDR3 region: CASSLDLVESYEQYF. The DNA for the CDR3 is TGCGCCAGCAGCTTGGATCTAGTTGAGTCCTACGAGCAGTACTTC.

Only one count was recorded for this clonotype. The chain joins TRBV6-2 or TRBV6-3 to TRBJ2-7; 9 bases are shared with TRBD1. The CDR3 has 16 amino acids. The V gene end was trimmed by 2 bases and the J gene end by 1 base; junction bases not matched to a gene: 6. The germline gives CDR1 MNHEY, CDR2 SVGEGT. Written as DNA, the CDR3 is TGTGCCAGCAGTTACCTCAGACAGGGGGAGTCCTACGAGCAGTACTTC. Amino acid sequence: CASSYLRQGESYEQYF.

The chain carries TRBV12-3 or TRBV12-4 and TRBJ1-1; no definite D call. Trimming left V 6 bases short and J 0 bases short, with 17 bases between. This CDR3 spans 16 amino acids. The DNA of the CDR3 is TGTGCCAGCAGGAAGCCGGACGGCCTACTGAACACTGAAGCTTTCTTT. Translated: CASRKPDGLLNTEAFF.

This rearrangement joins TRBV2 to TRBJ2-7; TRBD2 matches 11 bases. Unmatched junction bases numbered 9, after V lost 1 base and J lost 4 bases. The CDR3 length is 17 residues. From germline, CDR1 is SNHLY and CDR2 FYNNEI. The CDR3 nucleotides read TGTGCCAGCAGTGAAGAGGCTCCGGGACTAGCGGCATACGAGCAGTACTTC. Translated, it gives CASSEEAPGLAAYEQYF.

In its sample, this clonotype was seen a few times. J is TRBJ1-1 and V is TRBV28; D unclear. The CDR3 is 12 amino acids. V lost 4 bases to trimming and J lost 7 bases, with 10 bases between them. Germline CDR1 is MDHEN and CDR2 is SYDVKM. The CDR3 protein is CASSSIRSEAFF. CDR3 nucleotide sequence: TGTGCCAGCAGTTCTATTAGAAGTGAAGCTTTCTTT.

This chain joins TRBV3-1 and TRBJ1-1; the D gene is possibly TRBD1 (5 bases). The germline CDR1 and CDR2 sequences are LGHDT and YNNKEL (reference sequence). The V gene lost 2 bases and the J gene lost 11 bases, with 15 bases spanning the gap. The CDR3 runs to 13 residues. Here the CDR3 reads CASSQFDGGVAFF. The DNA for the CDR3 is TGTGCCAGCAGCCAATTCGATGGGGGGGTCGCTTTCTTT.

This clonotype was counted a few times. This rearrangement joins TRBV29-1 to TRBJ1-4, with 7 bases aligning to TRBD1. The CDR3 is 12 amino acids. J lost 5 bases, V lost 7 bases, and 4 bases had no gene match. Germline values: CDR1 SQVTM, CDR2 ANQGSEA. The CDR3 DNA reads TGCAGCGCCGGGACAGCGAATGAAAAACTGTTTTTT. It translates to CSAGTANEKLFF. The entire variable domain, with the rest obtained from reference TRBV29-1 and TRBJ1-4, is as follows: SAVISQKPSRDICQRGTSLTIQCQVDSQVTMMFWYRQQPGQSLTLIATANQGSEATYESGFVIDKFPISRPNLTFSTLTVSNMSPEDSSIYLCSAGTANEKLFFGSGTQLSVL.

Details on this clonotype: A read error may account for a junction end that differs from germline. This chain links TRBV7-7 with TRBJ2-7, with D possibly matching TRBD1 (6 bases). Germline assignment: CDR1 SSHAT and CDR2 FNYEAQ (reference sequence). This CDR3 region has 13 residues. CDR3 DNA: TGTGCTAGCAGCCCTACTGGGGGCGGCGGTCAGTACTTC. This encodes CASSPTGGGGQYF. Full variable domain (missing parts from reference TRBV7-7 and TRBJ2-7): GAGVSQSPRYKVTKRGQDVTLRCDPISSHATLYWYQQALGQGPEFLTYFNYEAQPDKSGLPSDRFSAERPEGSISTLTIQRTEQRDSAMYRCASSPTGGGGQYFGPGTRLTVT.

This clonotype was found a few times. The chain combines TRBV4-3 with TRBJ1-2, with D possibly matching TRBD1 (5 bases). Germline lookup yields CDR1 LGHNA and CDR2 YSLEER. This CDR3 is 16 amino acids long. Trimming left V 0 bases short and J 8 bases short, with 19 bases between. The CDR3 bases are TGCGCCAGCAGCCAAGATCCCAAGGGGAGTAAGGAAGGCTACACCTTC. This codes for CASSQDPKGSKEGYTF.

This clonotype was counted between two and nine times. An end of the junction does not agree with germline; a read error may underlie this. The rearrangement uses TRBV14 and TRBJ1-1; D is perhaps TRBD1 (5 bases). Germline CDR1 is SGHDN and CDR2 is FVKESK. CDR3 length equals 11 residues. DNA for the CDR3: TGTGCCAGCAGCCAGTCAGGGCCTACGGACTTT. Its translation is CASSQSGPTDF.

Many counts were recorded for this clonotype. The chain recombines TRBV5-1 with TRBJ1-1; D is undetermined. The V and J ends lost 0 bases and 1 base respectively, with 7 bases between them. There are 14 residues in the CDR3. Per the germline V gene, CDR1 is SGHRS and CDR2 is YFSETQ. Here the CDR3 reads CASSLGPPNTEAFF. DNA for the CDR3: TGCGCCAGCAGCTTGGGGCCACCGAACACTGAAGCTTTCTTT.

This clonotype was detected many times. The chain links TRBV20-1 to TRBJ2-7, with 7 bases fitting TRBD2. With V trimmed by 0 bases and J by 0 bases, 5 bases remained unmatched. The length of the CDR3 is 15 residues. The germline gives CDR1 DFQATT, CDR2 SNEGSKA (reference sequence). The CDR3 here is CSAREGSGVSYEQYF. The CDR3 nucleotides are TGCAGTGCTAGAGAAGGAAGCGGGGTCTCCTACGAGCAGTACTTC.

This clonotype occurred a few times. The chain employs TRBV20-1 and TRBJ1-1; 7 nucleotides line up with TRBD1. CDR3 length equals 15 residues. With V trimmed by 1 base and J by 3 bases, 8 bases remained unmatched. CDR1 and CDR2 (germline): DFQATT, SNEGSKA (reference sequence). CDR3 sequence: CSARGTGKPDTEAFF. DNA of the CDR3: TGCAGTGCTAGAGGGACAGGCAAACCTGACACTGAAGCTTTCTTT.

This clonotype has only a few counts. The rearrangement links TRBV7-2 to TRBJ1-1, with no clear D. V lost 4 bases and J lost 4, with 13 bases in between. CDR1 SGHTA and CDR2 FQGNSA come from the germline V gene. CDR3 length: 14 amino acids. The CDR3 reads CASSSQISATEAFF. For the CDR3, the DNA is TGTGCCAGCAGCTCCCAGATTTCCGCCACTGAAGCTTTCTTT.

Turning to this clonotype: Just one base apart from a much larger clone, this may be a read error. The V and J genes are TRBV7-9 and TRBJ2-7; no clear D. Germline V gene lookup returns CDR1 SEHNR and CDR2 FQNEAQ (reference sequence). The CDR3 sequence is 16 residues long. For the CDR3, the DNA is TGTGCCAGCAGCTTATTCCCGGGTTTCAGCTCCTACGGGCAGTACTTC. This codes for CASSLFPGFSSYGQYF. Drawing the rest from reference TRBV7-9 and TRBJ2-7, the complete variable domain is DTGVSQNPRHKITKRGQNVTFRCDPISEHNRLYWYRQTLGQGPEFLTYFQNEAQLEKSRLLSDRFSAERPKGSFSTLEIQRTEQGDSAMYLCASSLFPGFSSYGQYFGPGTRLTVT.

The chain links TRBV20-1 to TRBJ2-1; D may be TRBD1 (6 bases). Germline assignment: CDR1 DFQATT and CDR2 SNEGSKA (reference sequence). V was cut by 4 bases and J by 2 bases, with 18 bases left in between. This CDR3 spans 16 amino acids. The CDR3 is CSATSPTGRTYNEQFF. As DNA, the CDR3 is TGCAGTGCTACCTCCCCGACAGGCAGGACCTACAATGAGCAGTTCTTC.

In this sample, this clonotype turned up many times. V is TRBV29-1 and J is TRBJ2-3, with a weak D call TRBD1 (6 bases). V lost 7 bases to trimming and J lost 9 bases, with 11 bases between them. Germline V gene data show CDR1 as SQVTM and CDR2 as ANQGSEA. This CDR3 comprises 10 residues. The CDR3: CSGSTGTQYF. As DNA, the CDR3 is TGCAGCGGGTCCACAGGGACGCAGTATTTT.

This clonotype has a count of ten or more. The chain recombines TRBV12-3 or TRBV12-4 with TRBJ1-4; 8 bases agree with TRBD1. V shed 7 bases, J shed 12 bases, and the junction held 13 bases outside the gene matches. The CDR3 runs 14 residues. DNA for the CDR3: TGTGCCAGCATCCCCGGGGCCGGACAGGGACAACTGTTTTTT. Encoded protein: CASIPGAGQGQLFF.

The chain links TRBV7-2 to TRBJ2-1; 8 nucleotides align to TRBD2. The length of the CDR3 is 15 residues. Trimming took 4 bases from V and 7 from J; bases not matched to a gene: 9. The V gene's germline CDR1 is SGHTA and CDR2 FQGNSA. CDR3 in amino acids: CASSSVSGSRNEQFF. The CDR3 DNA is TGTGCCAGCAGCTCGGTAAGCGGGAGTCGGAATGAGCAGTTCTTC.

This clonotype was counted only a few times. The V call is TRBV7-9, the J call TRBJ1-1, with a weak D call TRBD1 (6 bases). The CDR3 length is 14 residues. Germline V gives CDR1 SEHNR, CDR2 FQNEAQ (reference sequence). Trimming left V 5 bases short and J 4 bases short, with 14 bases between. In DNA, the CDR3 is TGTGCCAGCAGCATTGGAAGGGGGGGCACTGAAGCTTTCTTT. Translated, it gives CASSIGRGGTEAFF.

The chain has TRBV20-1 and TRBJ2-1, with TRBD2 identical over 8 bases. Trimming at V came to 5 bases and at J to 1 base, leaving 10 bases not matched to a gene. The CDR3 extends over 16 amino acids. Germline CDR1 is DFQATT and CDR2 is SNEGSKA (reference sequence). The CDR3 DNA reads TGCAGTGCTCCCCGGCCCAGCGGGGGATCCTACAATGAGCAGTTCTTC. It yields the protein CSAPRPSGGSYNEQFF.

This clonotype has a count of ten or more. The CDR3 reads CSVRGVTDTQYF. The CDR3 coding sequence is TGCAGCGTTCGGGGCGTCACAGATACGCAGTATTTT. The chain carries TRBV29-1 and TRBJ2-3, with D perhaps matching TRBD1 or TRBD2 (5 bases each). The germline V gene encodes CDR1 SQVTM and CDR2 ANQGSEA. V was trimmed by 5 bases and J by 2 bases, leaving 8 bases between them. The CDR3 spans 12 residues.

This clonotype was seen repeatedly, ten times or more. The CDR3 DNA sequence: TGCAGCGTTGAAGATAGAAGCGGGCGATACACCGGGGAGCTGTTTTTT. It encodes CSVEDRSGRYTGELFF. The gene calls are TRBV29-1 and TRBJ2-2; D perhaps matches TRBD2 (6 bases). Deletions cut 0 bases from V and 3 bases from J, with 14 bases between. Germline loops: CDR1 SQVTM, CDR2 ANQGSEA. This CDR3 spans 16 amino acids.

This clonotype occurred many times. The CDR3 sequence is CASSQGVLAGTPKYF. CDR3 DNA sequence: TGTGCCAGCAGCCAAGGTGTGCTAGCGGGAACACCTAAGTACTTC. The chain has TRBV4-2 and TRBJ2-7; 9 bases are shared with TRBD2. The CDR3 has 15 amino acids. V was pared by 1 base and J by 11 bases, with 12 bases of the junction left unmatched. Germline V lookup: CDR1 LGHNA, CDR2 YNFKEQ.

This clonotype was counted ten times or more. CDR3 region: CSVEGTIYGYTF. The CDR3 DNA follows: TGCAGCGTTGAAGGGACCATTTATGGCTACACCTTC. The chain has TRBV29-1 and TRBJ1-2, with unresolved D. This CDR3 comprises 12 residues. From germline, CDR1 is SQVTM and CDR2 ANQGSEA. With 1 base removed from V and 5 bases from J, the gap between germline ends came to 8 bases.